Below, 18 T cell receptor beta chains from the same sample are listed, as sequenced in a study of regulatory T cells in long-lasting Graves disease. Libraries of TCR beta came from iRepertoire HTBI primers plus Arm-PCR of CDR3 regions. TCRdb passed the multiplex PCR reads through MiXCR, listing each CDR3 protein once. The repertoire holds approximately 350,000 distinct CDR3 sequences, with 16% as singletons. As to time point: newly diagnosed GD, antithyroid drugs for less than 3 months. From RNA extracted from PBMCs, the TCR library was made. A further study also used this sample, focusing on T cells in Graves' hyperthyroidism and ophthalmopathy.

Sequencing used peripheral blood mononuclear cells (PBMCs), obtained at new diagnosis, from a patient treated with antithyroid drugs. These receptors came from a man in his forties with Graves disease.

The chain couples TRBV29-1 to TRBJ1-1; D not resolved. From germline, CDR1 is SQVTM and CDR2 ANQGSEA. Trimming cost V 3 bases and J 1 base, with 6 bases left between them. The CDR3 totals 12 residues. In DNA, the CDR3 is TGCAGCGTTGAGCAGACGAACACTGAAGCTTTCTTT. As protein: CSVEQTNTEAFF.

This clonotype was seen repeatedly, ten times or more. This rearrangement joins TRBV18 to TRBJ2-1, with a possible D match to TRBD1 (5 bases). V was clipped by 5 bases and J by 5 bases, with 16 bases between them. This CDR3 spans 15 amino acids. Germline-derived CDR1 and CDR2 are KGHSH and LQKENI. CDR3 residues: CASSSLQGINNEQFF. CDR3 bases: TGTGCCAGCTCAAGCCTCCAGGGCATCAACAATGAGCAGTTCTTC.

This clonotype was picked up a small number of times. The rearrangement uses TRBV11-3 and TRBJ2-2, with 10 bases matching TRBD1. After removal of 5 bases from V and 6 bases from J, the junction contained 9 bases not matched to a gene. The CDR3 contains 16 residues. Germline CDR1 is SGHNT and CDR2 is YENEEA. The CDR3 DNA is TGTGCCAGCAGCCCCAGGACAGGGGGAATTTCCGGGGAGCTGTTTTTT. Encoded protein: CASSPRTGGISGELFF.

This clonotype was observed many times. The chain combines TRBV2 with TRBJ2-7; unclear D gene. The CDR3 totals 11 residues. V lost 4 bases to trimming and J lost 7 bases, with 8 bases between them. The V gene's germline CDR1 is SNHLY and CDR2 FYNNEI. The CDR3 sequence: CASSVVSEQYF. The CDR3, as DNA: TGTGCCAGCAGTGTCGTCTCTGAGCAGTACTTC.

At least ten counts were recorded for this clonotype. The rearrangement joins TRBV7-2 to TRBJ2-7; D remains ambiguous. Germline lookup yields CDR1 SGHTA and CDR2 FQGNSA. V was cut by 8 bases and J by 7 bases, with 21 bases left in between. The CDR3 covers 14 residues. The CDR3 nucleotides are TGTGCCAGCCGCCAGTACCGCAACCAAGGGGAGCAGTACTTC. The encoded protein is CASRQYRNQGEQYF.

This clonotype was detected many times. This sequence joins TRBV2 and TRBJ1-1, with a weak D call TRBD1 (5 bases). CDR3 length: 13 residues. Germline V gene sequence: CDR1 SNHLY, CDR2 FYNNEI. Between the trimmed V and J ends, which lost 6 bases and 1 base, there was a span of 9 bases. The CDR3 here is CASRRDRNTEAFF. CDR3 nucleotide sequence: TGTGCCAGCAGAAGGGACCGGAACACTGAAGCTTTCTTT. The whole variable domain, filled in from reference TRBV2 and TRBJ1-1, reads EPEVTQTPSHQVTQMGQEVILRCVPISNHLYFYWYRQILGQKVEFLVSFYNNEISEKSEIFDDQFSVERPDGSNFTLKIRSTKLEDSAMYFCASRRDRNTEAFFGQGTRLTVV.

Worth noting for this clonotype: Only one base separates this from a far larger clonotype, so it likely reflects a read error. The genes are TRBV3-1 and TRBJ1-2; no definite D call. The CDR3 sequence is 14 residues long. Germline CDR1 LGHDT, CDR2 YNNKEL (reference sequence). CDR3 sequence (DNA): TGTGCCAGCAGCCCAATGTCAGCCGTCTATGGCCACACCTTC. Its translation: CASSPMSAVYGHTF. The full variable domain, with the rest looked up from reference TRBV3-1 and TRBJ1-2, is DTAVSQTPKYLVTQMGNDKSIKCEQNLGHDTMYWYKQDSKKFLKIMFSYNNKELIINETVPNRFSPKSPDKAHLNLHINSLELGDSAVYFCASSPMSAVYGHTFGSGTRLTVV.

This clonotype came up a few times. Given a far larger clone just one base away, this is likely a sequencing read error. J is TRBJ2-7 and V is TRBV5-1, with 7 nucleotides matching TRBD1. The CDR3 extends over 17 amino acids. In germline, CDR1 is SGHRS, CDR2 YFSETQ. CDR3: CASSRYYQGEPAHEQYF. In DNA, the CDR3 is TGTGCCAGCAGCCGTTATTACCAGGGGGAACCTGCCCACGAGCAGTACTTC.

This rearrangement joins TRBV20-1 to TRBJ2-7; D may match TRBD1 or TRBD2 (5 bases each). CDR1 is DFQATT and CDR2 is SNEGSKA in the germline V gene (reference sequence). The V end lost 3 bases, the J end lost 4 bases, and 13 bases lay between the germline ends. The CDR3 length is 13 residues. The CDR3 spells CSARGYGGYEQYF. DNA for the CDR3: TGCAGTGCTAGGGGGTATGGGGGATACGAGCAGTACTTC.

The chain uses TRBV2 and TRBJ2-7; no firm D call. The CDR3 is 14 amino acids. The germline gives CDR1 SNHLY, CDR2 FYNNEI. V lost 8 bases, J lost 7 bases, and 21 bases lay in between. CDR3 sequence (DNA): TGTGCCAGCCGACCCTCCGGGCCCAGTCGGGAGCAGTACTTC. Translation: CASRPSGPSREQYF.

This clonotype was seen a handful of times. V gene TRBV2 combines with J gene TRBJ2-2; TRBD2 agrees at 12 bases. The CDR3 has 15 residues. V shed 6 bases, J shed 5 bases, and the junction held 4 bases outside the gene matches. Germline V gene data show CDR1 as SNHLY and CDR2 as FYNNEI. Here the CDR3 DNA reads TGTGCCAGCAGGAGACTAGCGGGGGATACCGGGGAGCTGTTTTTT. Protein: CASRRLAGDTGELFF.

Ten or more counts support this clonotype. The chain combines TRBV7-3 with TRBJ2-1; tentative D call: TRBD2 (7 bases). CDR1 and CDR2 from the germline V gene are SGHTA and FQGTGA. V lost 6 bases to trimming and J lost 5 bases, with 17 bases between them. This CDR3 region has 15 residues. The chain's CDR3 is CASSPPGGPDNEQFF. The CDR3 DNA is TGTGCCAGCAGTCCCCCCGGGGGGCCGGACAATGAGCAGTTCTTC. The full variable domain, its missing parts supplied by reference TRBV7-3 and TRBJ2-1, is GAGVSQTPSNKVTEKGKYVELRCDPISGHTALYWYRQSLGQGPEFLIYFQGTGAADDSGLPNDRFFAVRPEGSVSTLKIQRTERGDSAVYLCASSPPGGPDNEQFFGPGTRLTVL.

This clonotype turned up a few times. The chain joins TRBV7-2 to TRBJ2-7; 9 bases map to TRBD1. There are 15 residues in the CDR3. Germline CDR1 is SGHTA and CDR2 is FQGNSA. With V trimmed by 3 bases and J by 4 bases, 7 bases remained unmatched. The CDR3 loop reads CASSFGQGTLYEQYF. CDR3 bases: TGTGCCAGCAGCTTCGGACAGGGGACACTATACGAGCAGTACTTC.

The chain employs TRBV6-2 or TRBV6-3 and TRBJ2-7, with D unclear. The germline V and J ends were trimmed by 6 bases and 3 bases, with 21 bases remaining between them. This CDR3 has 16 amino acids. Germline CDR1 is MNHEY and CDR2 is SVGEGT. CDR3 nucleotide sequence: TGTGCCAGCAGCAGGTCGAACGTGGCCTGGGGCTACGAGCAGTACTTC. Translation: CASSRSNVAWGYEQYF.

This clonotype has a handful of counts. The V call is TRBV5-1, the J call TRBJ2-7; D gene unclear. Germline CDR1 is SGHRS and CDR2 is YFSETQ. The length of the CDR3 is 14 residues. V lost 1 base and J lost 1, with 9 bases in between. The chain's CDR3 is CASSLLQTSYEQYF. In DNA, the CDR3 is TGCGCCAGCAGCTTGCTGCAGACTTCCTACGAGCAGTACTTC.

This clonotype was counted a few times. This chain connects TRBV12-5 to TRBJ2-1; the D is unclear. The germline gives CDR1 LGHNT, CDR2 FRNRAP. V was trimmed by 1 base and J by 4 bases, leaving 8 bases between them. CDR3 length: 14 residues. The CDR3 DNA reads TGTGCTAGTGGTTTGGAGGGTTCGTACAATGAGCAGTTCTTC. Translating it yields CASGLEGSYNEQFF.

The J gene is TRBJ2-2, the V gene TRBV4-2, with TRBD2 matching 16 bases. The trim removed 3 bases at V and 6 bases at J, leaving 10 bases unmatched. Germline V gene sequence: CDR1 LGHNA, CDR2 YNFKEQ. The CDR3 spans 19 residues. CDR3: CASSQGLAGGLSFAGELFF. The CDR3 DNA is TGTGCCAGCAGCCAGGGACTAGCGGGGGGGCTAAGTTTTGCCGGGGAGCTGTTTTTT.

This clonotype was seen at least ten times. This rearrangement joins TRBV15 to TRBJ1-5; 8 bases match TRBD1. The germline V gene encodes CDR1 LNHNV and CDR2 YYDKDF (reference sequence). V was pared by 0 bases and J by 2 bases, with 12 bases of the junction left unmatched. The CDR3 contains 19 residues. The CDR3 is CATSRDLRGQGGGNQPQHF. Here the CDR3 DNA reads TGTGCCACCAGCAGAGATCTCAGGGGGCAAGGAGGAGGCAATCAGCCCCAGCATTTT.